This entry features one TCR beta chain sequence. Sequencing used immunoSEQ multiplex PCR; TCRdb keeps in-frame clones, though not all of them. The table lists about 38,000 clones, roughly 95% of them singletons. Trimming took 6 bases from V and 0 from J; bases not matched to a gene: 3. The CDR3 sequence is 15 residues long. CDR1 SGHVS and CDR2 FQNEAQ come from the germline V gene. These data come from a study of T cell clonotyping in hematopoietic cell transplantation. Time point described: recipient sample about 28 days before transplant, after cytoreduction. V is TRBV7-8 and J is TRBJ2-1; TRBD1 matches 9 bases. This receptor was obtained from a man between 40 and 49 years old with chronic myeloid leukemia. Some clones in this sample may be carry-over from other donors' samples. Source: peripheral blood mononuclear cells, taken before stem cell transplant. CDR3 loop: CASRPDRGSYNEQFF. The DNA of the CDR3 is TGTGCCAGCAGACCGGACAGGGGCTCCTACAATGAGCAGTTCTTC.